One T cell receptor beta chain is described in this entry. This record comes from a study of T-cell memory formation after mild COVID-19. Germline loops: CDR1 MNHNS, CDR2 SASEGT. The CDR3 is 13 residues long. V was clipped by 1 base and J by 6 bases, with 10 bases between them. One entry per CDR3 protein, called by TCRdb with MiXCR from the 5' RACE reads. The sample lists fewer than 650,000 distinct CDR3 sequences; roughly 22% were seen once. This chain connects TRBV6-1 to TRBJ2-7; D is uncertain. Sequenced material: PBMCs or a T cell subset sorted from them (not recorded which). The sequence was obtained from an adult woman who had mild COVID-19 (a few samples of this study predate the infection). Cell type and time point are not known. CDR3 sequence (DNA): TGTGCCAGCAGTGAAGGCAGCTTAGGCGAGCAGTACTTC. It codes for CASSEGSLGEQYF.